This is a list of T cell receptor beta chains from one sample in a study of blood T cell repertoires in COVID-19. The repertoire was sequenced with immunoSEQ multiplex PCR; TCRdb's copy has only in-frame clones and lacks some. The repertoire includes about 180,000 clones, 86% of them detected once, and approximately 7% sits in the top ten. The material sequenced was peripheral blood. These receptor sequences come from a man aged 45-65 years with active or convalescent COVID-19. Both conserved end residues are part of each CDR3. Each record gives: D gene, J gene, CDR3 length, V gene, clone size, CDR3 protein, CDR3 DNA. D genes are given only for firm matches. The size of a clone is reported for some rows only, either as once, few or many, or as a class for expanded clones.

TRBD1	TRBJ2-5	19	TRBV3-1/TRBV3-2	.	CASTSPVILGGRWQETQYF	TGTGCCAGTACCTCCCCGGTCATCCTAGGGGGCCGGTGGCAAGAGACCCAGTACTTC
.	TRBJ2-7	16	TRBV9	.	CASSVESGGLSYEQYF	TGTGCCAGCAGCGTAGAATCCGGGGGATTATCCTACGAGCAGTACTTC
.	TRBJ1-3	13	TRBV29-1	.	CSVVLNSGNTIYF	TGCAGCGTTGTGTTAAACTCTGGAAACACCATATATTTT
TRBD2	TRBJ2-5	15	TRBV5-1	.	CASSAGTSGQETQYF	TGCGCCAGCAGCGCCGGGACTAGCGGACAAGAGACCCAGTACTTC
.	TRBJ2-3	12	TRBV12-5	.	CASGPEMDTQYF	TGTGCTAGTGGACCCGAGATGGATACGCAGTATTTT
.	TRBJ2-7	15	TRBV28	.	CASSLGGGLTYEQYF	TGTGCCAGCAGTTTAGGGGGCGGCCTAACCTACGAGCAGTACTTC
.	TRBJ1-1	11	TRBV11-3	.	CASSLRSEAFF	TGTGCCAGCAGCTTGCGTTCTGAAGCTTTCTTT
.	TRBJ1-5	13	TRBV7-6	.	CASSLGTDQPQHF	TGTGCCAGCAGCTTAGGAACAGATCAGCCCCAGCATTTT
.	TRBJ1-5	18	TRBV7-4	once	CASSLGSPGQNSNQPQHF	TGTGCCAGCAGCTTAGGATCACCGGGACAAAATAGCAATCAGCCCCAGCATTTT
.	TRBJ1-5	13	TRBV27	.	CASRGMGSQPQHF	TGTGCCAGCAGAGGTATGGGGAGTCAGCCCCAGCATTTT
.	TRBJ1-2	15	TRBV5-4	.	CASSPRDSSNYGYTF	TGTGCCAGCAGCCCCCGGGACTCTTCTAACTATGGCTACACCTTC
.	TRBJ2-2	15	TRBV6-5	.	CASRSDKGGTGELFF	TGTGCCAGCAGATCGGACAAGGGGGGGACCGGGGAGCTGTTTTTT
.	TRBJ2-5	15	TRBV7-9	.	CASSLLLRDKETQYF	TGTGCCAGCAGCTTACTTTTACGGGACAAAGAGACCCAGTACTTC
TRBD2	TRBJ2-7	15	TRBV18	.	CASSIESGGEYEQYF	TGTGCCAGCTCAATCGAAAGCGGGGGAGAGTACGAGCAGTACTTC
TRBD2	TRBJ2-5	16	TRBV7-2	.	CASSFGLSGLQETQYF	TGTGCCAGCAGCTTCGGCCTTAGCGGGCTCCAAGAGACCCAGTACTTC
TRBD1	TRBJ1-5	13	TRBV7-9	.	CASSGQGNQPQHF	TGTGCCAGCAGCGGACAGGGAAATCAGCCCCAGCATTTT
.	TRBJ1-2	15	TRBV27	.	CASSLSLIGNYGYTF	TGTGCCAGCAGTTTATCCTTAATCGGGAACTATGGCTACACCTTC
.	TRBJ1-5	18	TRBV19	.	CASTLTRGGTPRNQPQHF	TGTGCCAGTACCCTAACCCGGGGGGGGACTCCCCGCAATCAGCCCCAGCATTTT
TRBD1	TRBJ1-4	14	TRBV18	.	CASSRQGAGEKLFF	TGTGCCAGCTCACGCCAGGGGGCTGGTGAAAAACTGTTTTTT
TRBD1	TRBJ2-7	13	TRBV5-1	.	CASSIGTEAEQYF	TGCGCCAGCAGCATAGGGACAGAGGCCGAGCAGTACTTC
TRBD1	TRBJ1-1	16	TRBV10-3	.	CAIREGQGAVGTEAFF	TGTGCCATCAGAGAGGGACAGGGAGCCGTAGGTACTGAAGCTTTCTTT
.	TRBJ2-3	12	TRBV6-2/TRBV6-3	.	CASSYAADTQYF	TGTGCCAGCAGTTACGCGGCAGATACGCAGTATTTT